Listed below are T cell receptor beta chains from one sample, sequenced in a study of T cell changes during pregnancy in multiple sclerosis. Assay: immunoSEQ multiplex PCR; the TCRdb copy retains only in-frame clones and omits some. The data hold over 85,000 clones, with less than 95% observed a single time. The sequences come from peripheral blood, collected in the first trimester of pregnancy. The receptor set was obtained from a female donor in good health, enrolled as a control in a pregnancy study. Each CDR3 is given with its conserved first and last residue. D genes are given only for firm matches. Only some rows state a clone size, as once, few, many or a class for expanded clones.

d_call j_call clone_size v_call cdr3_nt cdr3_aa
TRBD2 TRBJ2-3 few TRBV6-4 TGTGCCAGCAGCGAGCGGGGGAGCACAGATACGCAGTATTTT CASSERGSTDTQYF
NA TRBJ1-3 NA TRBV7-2 TGTGCCAGCAGCTCCCGCGGCCGAAGGGGAAACACCATATATTTT CASSSRGRRGNTIYF
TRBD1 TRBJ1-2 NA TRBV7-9 TGTGCCAGCAGCTTAGGAACTGGACAGGGTGATTATGGCTACACCTTC CASSLGTGQGDYGYTF
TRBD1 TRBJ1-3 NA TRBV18 TGTGCCAGCTCACGCGCTGGGACAGGGTTTGGAAACACCATATATTTT CASSRAGTGFGNTIYF
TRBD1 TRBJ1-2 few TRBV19 TGTGCCAGTCAACGGCCGGGACAGGGGACCTATGGCTACACCTTC CASQRPGQGTYGYTF
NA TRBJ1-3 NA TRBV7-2 TGTGCCAGCAGCCTACAGGGACCGTCTGGAAACACCATATATTTT CASSLQGPSGNTIYF
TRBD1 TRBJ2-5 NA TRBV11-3 TGTGCCAGCAGCCAGGGACAGGGGGCTTCGGAGACCCAGTACTTC CASSQGQGASETQYF
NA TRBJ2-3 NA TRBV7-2 TGTGCCAGCAGCTTATCTACCGGGGGGCTCGGAAGGGATACGCAGTATTTT CASSLSTGGLGRDTQYF
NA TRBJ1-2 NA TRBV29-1 TGCAGCGTTGAAGCTCCCTTAACTCAACGTAGCGGCTACACCTTC CSVEAPLTQRSGYTF
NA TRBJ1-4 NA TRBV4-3 TGCGCCAGCAGCCGAGACCGTAATGAAAAACTGTTTTTT CASSRDRNEKLFF
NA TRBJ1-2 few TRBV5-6 TGTGCCAGCAGCTTGTACGGAGGTTATGGCTACACCTTC CASSLYGGYGYTF
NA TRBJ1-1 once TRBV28 TGTGCCAGCAGGACTCAGGGGAACACTGAAGCTTTCTTT CASRTQGNTEAFF
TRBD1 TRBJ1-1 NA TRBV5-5 TGTGCCAGCAGCATCCGGGACAGGGGGATTGGAGGCATGAACACTGAAGCTTTCTTT CASSIRDRGIGGMNTEAFF
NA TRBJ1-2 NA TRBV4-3 TGCGCCAGCAGCCTGGAGTGGACCCGGGGAACGGATGGCTACACCTTC CASSLEWTRGTDGYTF
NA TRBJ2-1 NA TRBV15 TGTGCCACCAGTCTTTCCTACAATGAGCAGTTCTTC CATSLSYNEQFF
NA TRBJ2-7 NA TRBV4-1 TGCGCCAGCAGCCAAGGACCTCAGCGGAGCGCCTACGAGCAGTACTTC CASSQGPQRSAYEQYF
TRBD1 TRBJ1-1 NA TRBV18 TGTGCCAGCTCACCGGGACAGACAGGGCGGAACACTGAAGCTTTCTTT CASSPGQTGRNTEAFF
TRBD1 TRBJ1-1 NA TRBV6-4 TGTGCCAGCAGAGGACAGGGGGCAAGCACTGAAGCTTTCTTT CASRGQGASTEAFF
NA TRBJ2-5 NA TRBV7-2 TGTGCCAGCAGCTTTCCTAAACAAGAGACCCAGTACTTC CASSFPKQETQYF
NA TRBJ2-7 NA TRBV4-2 TGTGCCAGCAGCCAAGATAGAGACGAGCAGTACTTC CASSQDRDEQYF
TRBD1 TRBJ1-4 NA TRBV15 TGTGCCACCAGTTCGGACAGGGGGCCTGAAAAACTGTTTTTT CATSSDRGPEKLFF
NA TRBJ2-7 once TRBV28 TGTGCCAGCAGACGCCAACAGGGAGTACACGAGCAGTACTTC CASRRQQGVHEQYF
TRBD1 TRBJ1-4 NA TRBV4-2 TGTGCCAGCAGCCCAAACGCCGGGACAGAGAACGAAAAACTGTTTTTT CASSPNAGTENEKLFF
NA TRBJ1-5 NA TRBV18 TGTGCCAGCTCACCTGAGAATCAGCCCCAGCATTTT CASSPENQPQHF
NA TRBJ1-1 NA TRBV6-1 TGTGCCAGCAGTGGACAGCTTGTGGTCACTGAAGCTTTCTTT CASSGQLVVTEAFF
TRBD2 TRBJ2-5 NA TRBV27 TGTGCCAGCAGTTTAGCGGGGGGGATCGGGGAGACCCAGTACTTC CASSLAGGIGETQYF
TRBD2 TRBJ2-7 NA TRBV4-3 TGCGCCAGCAGCCGGGAAGCGGGGGAGCTCTACGAGCAGTACTTC CASSREAGELYEQYF
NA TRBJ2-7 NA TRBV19 TGTGCCAGTAGTAGGTACCCCAATCGGGGCTACGAGCAGTACTTC CASSRYPNRGYEQYF
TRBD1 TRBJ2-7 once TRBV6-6 TGTGCCAGCAGTTACGGGGGACAGGCCTACGAGCAGTACTTC CASSYGGQAYEQYF
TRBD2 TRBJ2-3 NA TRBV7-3 TGTGCCAGCAGCCGGACTAGCGGGGTTACGCAGTATTTT CASSRTSGVTQYF
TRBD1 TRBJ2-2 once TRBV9 TGTGCCAGCAGCGTAGTTCCGGGACAGGGGACGGCCGGGGAGCTGTTTTTT CASSVVPGQGTAGELFF
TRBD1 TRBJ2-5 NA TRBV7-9 TGTGCCAGCAGCGACCGGGACAGGGGGAACCAAGAGACCCAGTACTTC CASSDRDRGNQETQYF